This T cell receptor beta chain was found in a study of T-cell memory formation after mild COVID-19. Study-level results: The CD4+ clones that contracted clustered mainly within CM and EM, and the CD8+ clones concentrated in EMRA. The finding that pre-infection memory included some responding clones suggested that cross-reactive memory joined.

CDR1 is SEHNR, CDR2 FQNEAQ, per germline (reference sequence). The trim removed 7 bases at V and 3 bases at J, leaving 14 bases unmatched. CDR3 length equals 17 residues. On this clonotype itself: Antigen: not known.

A single record per CDR3 protein comes from TCRdb applying MiXCR to the 5' RACE reads. The sample consists of fewer than 700,000 distinct CDR3 sequences, 20% to 25% of them appearing once. The sequenced material came from PBMCs or a T cell subset sorted from them (not recorded which). The receptor was isolated from an adult woman who had mild COVID-19 (a few samples of this study predate the infection). Cell type and time point are not known. The chain links TRBV7-9 to TRBJ2-1; 8 nucleotides agree with TRBD2. The CDR3 region is CASITSGRGFSYNEQFF. CDR3 coding DNA: TGTGCCAGCATCACAAGCGGGAGAGGGTTTAGCTACAATGAGCAGTTCTTC.